In its sample, the clone carrying this T cell receptor (beta chain) was seen a few times. Its target is not known. The record originates from a study of blood T cells in healthy people across ages. Sample-barcoded 5' priming and a J-beta primer mix drove a second PCR of about 6 to 11 cycles. TCRdb reprocessed the 5' RACE reads via MiXCR and lists one record per CDR3 protein. This sample has 1.2 million to 1.5 million distinct CDR3 sequences, with roughly 64% found just once. Roughly 10 milliliters was the volume of peripheral blood drawn from each donor. PBMCs, at least 7 million per sample, were isolated. J gave up 6 bases and V 4 bases, and 8 bases lay outside the gene matches. CDR3 length: 14 residues. Findings and caveats of the study: The study lacked donor CMV status, which possibly confounded expanded clonotype changes. Diversity figures derived from one million T cells were judged to underestimate the true value.

Material: blood. The gene calls are TRBV12-3 or TRBV12-4 and TRBJ1-2; 7 bases are a match to TRBD1. This receptor was taken from a man younger than 35 in good health. In nucleotides, the CDR3 is TGTGCCAGCAGTTGGGCAGGGGGAGGTCATGGCTACACCTTC. It translates to CASSWAGGGHGYTF.